The present entry profiles one T cell receptor (beta chain) with its context. No antigen is known for it. Sequencing targeted TCR beta in blood CD8+ and CD4+ T cells. TEMRA cells were FACS-enriched, unlike CD8+ and CD4+ T cells, which were negatively isolated. RNA totalling roughly 0.45 to 1 ug underwent reverse transcription with random hexamers. Multiplex PCR with immunoSEQ amplified the TCR beta CDR3 across 54 Vbeta and 13 Jbeta. TCRdb called the immunoSEQ multiplex PCR reads again in MiXCR, with one record for every CDR3 protein. The sample consists of 95,000 to 150,000 distinct CDR3 sequences, about 94% of them appearing once. This sample is part of a study of CD8 T cells in Susac syndrome. Study-level findings and limits: An acknowledgment was made by the study that its TCR sequencing and HLA analysis involved relatively few individuals.

The CDR3 consists of 13 residues. CDR1 and CDR2 from the germline V gene are LGHNT and FRNRAP. Trimming cost V 4 bases and J 1 base, with 8 bases left between them. The sequence came from a human donor with Susac syndrome. The sample consisted of CD8+ T cells from PBMCs. This chain uses TRBV12-5 with TRBJ2-7; tentatively, D is TRBD1 (6 bases). CDR3 protein: CASGWDTSYEQYF. CDR3 in DNA: TGTGCTAGTGGTTGGGACACTTCCTACGAGCAGTACTTC.